This T cell receptor (beta chain) was sequenced during a study of shared clonotypes between healthy human individuals. Study-wide background: Every donor yielded three CD4 naive, three CD4 memory, two CD8 naive and one CD8 memory plate.

Points on this clone: What it recognizes is unknown.

Here immunoSEQ multiplex PCR was the method, and the copy in TCRdb shows in-frame clones only, minus some. The repertoire holds nearly 750,000 clones, with just under 75% as singletons. The V gene's germline CDR1 is SGHRS and CDR2 YFSETQ. The CDR3 is 14 residues long. V gave up 2 bases and J gave up 4 bases, with 10 bases separating them. Study-level findings and limits: With several donors compared, 5% to 5.5% of naive CD4 clonotypes were shared. Investigators expected sequencing depth to affect clonotype sharing among donors.

The chain joins TRBV5-1 to TRBJ2-1; possibly TRBD1 for D (5 bases). Sample: memory CD4+ T cells sorted from blood. Indicated subset: CD45RA-negative fraction. This receptor was identified in a young woman in good health. CDR3 sequence (DNA): TGCGCCAGCAGCTTCACAGGTGTGTACAATGAGCAGTTCTTC. Amino acids: CASSFTGVYNEQFF.